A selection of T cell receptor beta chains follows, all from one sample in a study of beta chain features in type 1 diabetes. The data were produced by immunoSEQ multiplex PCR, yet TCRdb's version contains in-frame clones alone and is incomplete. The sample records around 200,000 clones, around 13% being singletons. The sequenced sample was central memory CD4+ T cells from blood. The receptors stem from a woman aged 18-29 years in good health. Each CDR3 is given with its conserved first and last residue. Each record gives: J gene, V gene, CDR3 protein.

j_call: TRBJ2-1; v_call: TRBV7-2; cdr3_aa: CASSLLASNYNEQFF
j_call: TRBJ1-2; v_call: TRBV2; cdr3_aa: CASSVGPREGYTF
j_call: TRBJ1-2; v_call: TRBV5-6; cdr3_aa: CASSLGPSDSLYGYTF
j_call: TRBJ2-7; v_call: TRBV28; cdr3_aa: CATRTGGRREQYF
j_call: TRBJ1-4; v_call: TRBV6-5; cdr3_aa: CASSYELSTNEKLFF
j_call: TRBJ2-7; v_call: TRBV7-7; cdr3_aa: CASSLGTGHEQYF
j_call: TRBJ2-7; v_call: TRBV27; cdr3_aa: CASSSPEQGKYEQYF
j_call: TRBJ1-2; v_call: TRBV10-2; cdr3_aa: CASHRVSYGYTF
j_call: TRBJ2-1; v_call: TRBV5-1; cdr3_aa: CASSLVQASNEQFF
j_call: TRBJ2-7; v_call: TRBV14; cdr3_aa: CASSAYAAPYEQYF
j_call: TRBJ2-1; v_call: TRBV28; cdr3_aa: CASSLGGAGTYNEQFF
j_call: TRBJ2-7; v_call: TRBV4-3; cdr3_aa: CASSQTGTGVYEQYF
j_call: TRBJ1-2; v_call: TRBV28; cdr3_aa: CAVGEGINYGYTF
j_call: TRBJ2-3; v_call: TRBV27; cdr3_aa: CASTLVAQYF
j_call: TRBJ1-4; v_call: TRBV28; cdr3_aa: CATGHMLEKLFF
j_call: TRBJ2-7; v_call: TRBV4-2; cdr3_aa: CASSQEQGARYEQYF
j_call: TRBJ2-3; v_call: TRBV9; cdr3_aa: CASSDRGDTQYF
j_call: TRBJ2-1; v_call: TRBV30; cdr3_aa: CAWSSGLAGVNEQFF
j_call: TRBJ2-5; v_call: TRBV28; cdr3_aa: CASSPILGTDKTQYF
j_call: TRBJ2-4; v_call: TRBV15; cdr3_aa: CATSRKLAGENIQYF
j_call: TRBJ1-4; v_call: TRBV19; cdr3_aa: CASSPGQGANEKLFF
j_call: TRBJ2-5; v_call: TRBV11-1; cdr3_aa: CASSLRAGGPETQYF